This TCR beta chain emerged from a study of T-cell memory formation after mild COVID-19. Via MiXCR, TCRdb re-called the 5' RACE reads, giving one row per CDR3 protein. The sample holds over 450,000 distinct CDR3 sequences; 20% are singletons and the top ten take about an eighth. Trimming pared 3 bases from V and 1 base from J, leaving 11 bases between. The CDR3 runs 15 residues. Germline CDR1 LGHNA, CDR2 YNFKEQ. This clonotype was observed a few times. This TCR was sampled from an adult woman who had mild COVID-19 (a few samples of this study predate the infection). Cell type and time point are not known. The chain uses TRBV4-2 and TRBJ2-3; D not certain. Sequencing used PBMCs or a T cell subset sorted from them (not recorded which). CDR3: CASSHGNVGTDTQYF. CDR3 DNA: TGTGCCAGCAGCCACGGTAACGTGGGCACAGATACGCAGTATTTT.